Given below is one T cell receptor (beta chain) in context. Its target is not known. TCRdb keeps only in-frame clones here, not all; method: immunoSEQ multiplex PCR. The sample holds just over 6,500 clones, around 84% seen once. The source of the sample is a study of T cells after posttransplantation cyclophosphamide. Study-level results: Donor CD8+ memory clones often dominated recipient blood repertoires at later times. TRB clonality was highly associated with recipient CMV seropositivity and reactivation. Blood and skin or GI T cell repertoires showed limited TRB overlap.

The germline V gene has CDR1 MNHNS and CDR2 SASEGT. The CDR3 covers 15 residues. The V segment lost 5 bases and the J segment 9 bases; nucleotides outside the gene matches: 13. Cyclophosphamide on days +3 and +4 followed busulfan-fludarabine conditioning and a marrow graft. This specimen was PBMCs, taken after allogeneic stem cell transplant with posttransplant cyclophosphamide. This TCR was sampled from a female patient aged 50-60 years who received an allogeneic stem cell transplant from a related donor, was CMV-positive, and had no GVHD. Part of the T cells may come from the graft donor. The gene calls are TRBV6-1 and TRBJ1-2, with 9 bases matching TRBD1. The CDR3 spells CASSTSGQGSGSYTF. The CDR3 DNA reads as TGTGCCAGCAGTACCTCCGGACAGGGGTCCGGAAGCTACACCTTC.